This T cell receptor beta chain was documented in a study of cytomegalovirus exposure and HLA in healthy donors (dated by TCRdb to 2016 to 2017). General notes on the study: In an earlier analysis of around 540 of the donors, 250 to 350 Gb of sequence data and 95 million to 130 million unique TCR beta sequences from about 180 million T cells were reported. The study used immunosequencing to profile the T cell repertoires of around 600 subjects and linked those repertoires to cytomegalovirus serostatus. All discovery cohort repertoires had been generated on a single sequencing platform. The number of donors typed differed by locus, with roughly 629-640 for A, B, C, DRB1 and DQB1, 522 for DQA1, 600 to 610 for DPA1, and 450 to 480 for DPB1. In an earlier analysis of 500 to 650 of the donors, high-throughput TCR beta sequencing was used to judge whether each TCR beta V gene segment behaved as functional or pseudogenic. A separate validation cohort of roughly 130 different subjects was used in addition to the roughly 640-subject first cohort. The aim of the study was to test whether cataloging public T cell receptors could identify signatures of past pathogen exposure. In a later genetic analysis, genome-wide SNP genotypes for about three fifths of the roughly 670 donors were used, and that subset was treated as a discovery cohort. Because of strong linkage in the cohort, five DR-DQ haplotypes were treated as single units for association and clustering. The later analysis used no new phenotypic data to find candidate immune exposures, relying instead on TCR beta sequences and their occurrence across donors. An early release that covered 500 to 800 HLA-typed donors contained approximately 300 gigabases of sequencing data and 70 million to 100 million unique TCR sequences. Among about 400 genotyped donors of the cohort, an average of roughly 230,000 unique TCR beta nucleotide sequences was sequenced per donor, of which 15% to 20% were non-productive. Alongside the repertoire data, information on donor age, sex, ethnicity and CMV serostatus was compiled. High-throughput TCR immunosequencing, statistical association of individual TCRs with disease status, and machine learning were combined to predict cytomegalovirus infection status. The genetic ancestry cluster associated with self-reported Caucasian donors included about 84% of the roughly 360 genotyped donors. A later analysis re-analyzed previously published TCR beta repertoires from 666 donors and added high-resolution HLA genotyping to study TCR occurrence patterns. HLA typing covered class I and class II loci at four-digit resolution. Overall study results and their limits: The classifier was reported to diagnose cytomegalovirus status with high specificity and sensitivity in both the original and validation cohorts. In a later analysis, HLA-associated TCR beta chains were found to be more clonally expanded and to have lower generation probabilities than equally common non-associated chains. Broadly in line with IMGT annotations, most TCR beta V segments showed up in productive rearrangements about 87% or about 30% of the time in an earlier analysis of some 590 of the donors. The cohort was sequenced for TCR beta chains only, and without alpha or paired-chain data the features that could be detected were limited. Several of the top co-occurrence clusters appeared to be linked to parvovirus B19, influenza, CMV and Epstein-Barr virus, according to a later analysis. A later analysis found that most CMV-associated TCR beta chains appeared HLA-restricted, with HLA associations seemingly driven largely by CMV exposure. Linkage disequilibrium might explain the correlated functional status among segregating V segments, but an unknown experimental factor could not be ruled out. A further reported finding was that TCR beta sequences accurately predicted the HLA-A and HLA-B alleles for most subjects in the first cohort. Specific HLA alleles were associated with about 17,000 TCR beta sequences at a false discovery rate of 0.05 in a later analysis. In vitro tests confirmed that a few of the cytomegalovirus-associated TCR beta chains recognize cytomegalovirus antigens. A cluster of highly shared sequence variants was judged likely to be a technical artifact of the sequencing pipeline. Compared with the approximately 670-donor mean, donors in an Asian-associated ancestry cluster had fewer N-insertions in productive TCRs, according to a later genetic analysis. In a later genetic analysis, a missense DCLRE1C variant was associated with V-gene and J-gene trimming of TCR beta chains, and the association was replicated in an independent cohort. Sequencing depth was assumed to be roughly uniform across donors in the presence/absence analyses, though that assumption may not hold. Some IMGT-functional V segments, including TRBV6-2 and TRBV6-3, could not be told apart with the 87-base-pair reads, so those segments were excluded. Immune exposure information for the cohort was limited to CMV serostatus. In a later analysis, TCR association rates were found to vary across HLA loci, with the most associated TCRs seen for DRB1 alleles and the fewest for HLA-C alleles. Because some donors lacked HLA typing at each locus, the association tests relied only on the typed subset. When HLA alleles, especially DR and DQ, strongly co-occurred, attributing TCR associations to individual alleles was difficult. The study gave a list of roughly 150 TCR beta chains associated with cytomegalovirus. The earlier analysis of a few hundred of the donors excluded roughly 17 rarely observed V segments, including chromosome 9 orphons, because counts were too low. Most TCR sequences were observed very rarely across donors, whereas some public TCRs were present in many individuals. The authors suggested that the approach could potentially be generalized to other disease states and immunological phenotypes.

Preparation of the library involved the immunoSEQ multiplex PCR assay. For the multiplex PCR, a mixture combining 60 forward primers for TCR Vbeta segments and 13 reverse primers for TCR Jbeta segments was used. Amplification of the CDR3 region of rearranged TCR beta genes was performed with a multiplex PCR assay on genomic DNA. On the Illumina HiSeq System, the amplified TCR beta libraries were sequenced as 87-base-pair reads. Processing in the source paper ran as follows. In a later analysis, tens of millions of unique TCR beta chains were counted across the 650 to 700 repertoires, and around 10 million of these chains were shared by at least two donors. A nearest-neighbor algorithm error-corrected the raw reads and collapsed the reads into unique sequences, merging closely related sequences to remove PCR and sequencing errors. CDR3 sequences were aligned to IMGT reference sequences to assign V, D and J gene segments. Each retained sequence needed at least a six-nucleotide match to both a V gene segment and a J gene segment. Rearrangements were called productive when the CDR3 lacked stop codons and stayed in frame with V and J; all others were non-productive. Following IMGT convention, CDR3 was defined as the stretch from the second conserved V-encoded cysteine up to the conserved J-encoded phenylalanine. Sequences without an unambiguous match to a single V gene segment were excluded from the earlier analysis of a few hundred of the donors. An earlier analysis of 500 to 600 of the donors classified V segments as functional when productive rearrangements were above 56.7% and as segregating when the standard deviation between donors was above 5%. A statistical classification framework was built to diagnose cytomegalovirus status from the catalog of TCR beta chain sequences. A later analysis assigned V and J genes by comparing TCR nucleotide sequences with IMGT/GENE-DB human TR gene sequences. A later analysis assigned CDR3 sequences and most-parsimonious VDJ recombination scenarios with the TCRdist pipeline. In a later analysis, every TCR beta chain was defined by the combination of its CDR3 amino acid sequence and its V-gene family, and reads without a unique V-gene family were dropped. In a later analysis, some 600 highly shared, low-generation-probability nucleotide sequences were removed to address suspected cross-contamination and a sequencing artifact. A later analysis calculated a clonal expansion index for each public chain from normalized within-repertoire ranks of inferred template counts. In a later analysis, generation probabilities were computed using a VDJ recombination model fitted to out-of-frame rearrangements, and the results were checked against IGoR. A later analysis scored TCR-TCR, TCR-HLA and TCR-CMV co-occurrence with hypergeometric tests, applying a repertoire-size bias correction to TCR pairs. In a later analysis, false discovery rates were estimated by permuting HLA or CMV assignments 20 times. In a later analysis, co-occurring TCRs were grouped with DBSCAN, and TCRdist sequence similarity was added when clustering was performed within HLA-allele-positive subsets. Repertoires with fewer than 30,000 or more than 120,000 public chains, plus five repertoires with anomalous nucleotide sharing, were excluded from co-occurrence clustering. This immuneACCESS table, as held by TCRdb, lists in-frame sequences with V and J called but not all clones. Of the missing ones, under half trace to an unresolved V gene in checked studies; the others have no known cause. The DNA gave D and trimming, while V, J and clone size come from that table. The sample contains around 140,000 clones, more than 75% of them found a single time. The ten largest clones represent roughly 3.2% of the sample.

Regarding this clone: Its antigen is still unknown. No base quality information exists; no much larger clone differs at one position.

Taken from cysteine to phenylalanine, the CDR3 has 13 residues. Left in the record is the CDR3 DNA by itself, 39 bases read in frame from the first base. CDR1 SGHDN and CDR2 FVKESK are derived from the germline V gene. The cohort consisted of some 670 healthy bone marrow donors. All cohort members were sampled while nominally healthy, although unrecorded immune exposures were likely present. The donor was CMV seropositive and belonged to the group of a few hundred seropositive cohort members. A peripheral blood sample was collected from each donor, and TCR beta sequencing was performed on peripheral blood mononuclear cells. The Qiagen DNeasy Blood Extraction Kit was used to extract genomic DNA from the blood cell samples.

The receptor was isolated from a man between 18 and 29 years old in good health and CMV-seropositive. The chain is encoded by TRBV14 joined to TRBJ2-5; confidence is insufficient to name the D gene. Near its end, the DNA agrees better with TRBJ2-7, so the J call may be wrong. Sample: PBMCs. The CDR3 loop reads CASSLWASYEQYF. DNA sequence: TGTGCCAGCAGCCTCTGGGCCTCCTACGAGCAGTACTTC.